This T cell receptor beta chain was captured in a study of T cells in Graves' hyperthyroidism and ophthalmopathy. Study outcomes and limitations: From stable hyperthyroidism, ophthalmopathy was set apart by a 13 V-J model.

As regards this clonotype: The antigen is undetermined.

Investigators excluded patients with uncontrolled infection, other autoimmune disease, pregnancy or lactation. The CDR3 runs 13 residues. Between the trimmed V and J ends, which lost 10 bases and 1 base, there was a span of 13 bases. Germline lookup yields CDR1 MDHEN and CDR2 SYDVKM. Amplification yielded TCR beta CDR3 regions, with RNA transcripts as the source. A first-round RT-PCR of the TCR CDR3 used the HTBI primer set. MiXCR, applied by TCRdb to the multiplex PCR reads, yields one record per CDR3 protein. The table includes 250,000 to 300,000 distinct CDR3 sequences, roughly an eighth detected once.

This receptor was identified in a woman between 35 and 50 years old with Graves' hyperthyroidism. The chain couples TRBV28 to TRBJ1-2; D is undetermined. The specimen sequenced was blood. The chain's CDR3 is CATGGGINYGYTF. The DNA for the CDR3 is TGTGCCACCGGTGGAGGGATTAACTATGGCTACACCTTC.